The 27 T cell receptor beta chains below come from one sample, sequenced in a study of regulatory T cells in long-lasting Graves disease. Time point specified: newly diagnosed GD, antithyroid drugs for less than 3 months. PBMCs provided the RNA from which the TCR library was made. Assembly of TCR beta libraries relied on iRepertoire HTBI primers together with Arm-PCR of CDR3 regions. Each CDR3 protein gets one entry after TCRdb re-called the multiplex PCR reads with MiXCR. The sample lists some 600,000 distinct CDR3 sequences, around 16% seen once, with around 13% in the top ten. These data are also associated with another study on T cells in Graves' hyperthyroidism and ophthalmopathy.

The starting material was peripheral blood mononuclear cells (PBMCs), obtained at new diagnosis, from a patient treated with antithyroid drugs. These receptors all stem from a man aged 18-30 years with Graves disease.

In its sample, this clonotype was seen many times. The genes are TRBV5-1 and TRBJ1-1; TRBD1 might be the D (6 bases). The CDR3 contains 15 residues. Per germline, CDR1 SGHRS and CDR2 YFSETQ. V was clipped by 4 bases and J by 1 base, with 14 bases between them. CDR3 sequence reads: CASSLTQGQNTEAFF. In DNA, the CDR3 is TGCGCCAGCAGCCTGACTCAGGGACAGAACACTGAAGCTTTCTTT.

This clonotype showed up many times. The chain is built from TRBV28 and TRBJ2-1; no clear D. Looked up from germline, CDR1 is MDHEN and CDR2 is SYDVKM. With 5 bases removed from V and 9 bases from J, the gap between germline ends came to 11 bases. The CDR3 extends over 12 amino acids. CDR3 coding DNA: TGTGCCAGCAGTACCGGTCCCGTTGAGCAGTTCTTC. Amino acid sequence: CASSTGPVEQFF.

The chain has TRBV28 and TRBJ2-3; D uncertain. V gave up 4 bases and J gave up 5 bases, with 7 bases separating them. Germline CDR1 and CDR2: MDHEN and SYDVKM. The CDR3 consists of 12 residues. CDR3 bases: TGTGCCAGCAGTTCGGAGTTAGATACGCAGTATTTT. Its translation is CASSSELDTQYF.

DNA for the CDR3: TGTGCCAGCAGCCACAGTGATAGCGGGTTCTCCTACGAGCAGTACTTC. Translating it yields CASSHSDSGFSYEQYF. The chain carries TRBV3-1 and TRBJ2-7, with TRBD2 matching 7 bases. With 3 bases clipped from V and 0 bases from J, the junction kept 8 bases outside the gene matches. This CDR3 contains 16 residues. CDR1 is LGHDT, CDR2 YNNKEL, per germline (reference sequence).

This clonotype has at least ten counts. This chain uses TRBV27 with TRBJ2-5, with 8 positions matching TRBD1. The CDR3 loop spans 14 amino acids. Germline V gene lookup returns CDR1 MNHEY and CDR2 SMNVEV (reference sequence). V lost 3 bases and J lost 4; bases outside the gene matches: 4. The CDR3 DNA reads TGTGCCAGCAGTTTCGGACAGGGCGGAGAGACCCAGTACTTC. This encodes CASSFGQGGETQYF.

This clonotype was seen at least ten times. The V call is TRBV9, the J call TRBJ2-7; D unresolved. The CDR3 contains 15 residues. Germline CDR1 and CDR2: SGDLS and YYNGEE. Deletions cut 0 bases from V and 0 bases from J, with 10 bases between. The CDR3 reads CASSVAKRLSYEQYF. In DNA, the CDR3 is TGTGCCAGCAGCGTAGCTAAGAGACTCTCCTACGAGCAGTACTTC.

Remarks on this clonotype: Since a much larger clone is just one base distant, this may be a read error. The chain joins TRBV7-3 to TRBJ2-7; 12 nucleotides line up with TRBD1. This CDR3 spans 15 amino acids. The germline V gene encodes CDR1 SGHTA and CDR2 FQGTGA. V was clipped by 0 bases and J by 5 bases; unmatched bases: 2. The CDR3 DNA sequence: TGTGCCAGCAGCTTAACCGGGACAGGGGGCGACGAGCAGTACTTC. Translated: CASSLTGTGGDEQYF.

Ten or more counts support this clonotype. V is TRBV12-3 or TRBV12-4 and J is TRBJ2-1; TRBD2 matches at 11 bases. The V gene end was trimmed by 3 bases and the J gene end by 3 bases; junction bases not matched to a gene: 10. The CDR3 sequence is 18 residues long. The DNA of the CDR3 is TGTGCCAGCAGTTTCCCCAACTCGGGACTAGCGGACTACAATGAGCAGTTCTTC. Translating gives CASSFPNSGLADYNEQFF.

In this sample, this clonotype turned up many times. This chain links TRBV6-5 with TRBJ2-7; 10 nucleotides match TRBD1. The CDR3 totals 14 residues. Germline V gene data show CDR1 as MNHEY and CDR2 as SVGAGI. With V trimmed by 4 bases and J by 5 bases, 5 bases remained unmatched. Here the CDR3 reads CASSLGQGSNEQYF. DNA of the CDR3: TGTGCCAGCAGTTTGGGACAGGGGTCCAACGAGCAGTACTTC.

This clonotype was seen ten or more times. The chain recombines TRBV29-1 with TRBJ1-1; 11 bases map to TRBD1. CDR1 and CDR2 from the germline V gene are SQVTM and ANQGSEA. CDR3 length: 16 residues. V lost 7 bases to trimming and J lost 4 bases; unmatched junction nucleotides: 14. The CDR3 nucleotides read TGCAGCGCAACCGGGGACAGGGGGAAGGCGAGCACTGAAGCTTTCTTT. It translates to CSATGDRGKASTEAFF.

In this sample, this clonotype turned up a few times. V usage is TRBV5-1 and J usage is TRBJ2-5; D not resolved. Germline V gene data show CDR1 as SGHRS and CDR2 as YFSETQ. Between the trimmed V and J ends, which lost 1 base and 0 bases, there was a span of 10 bases. The CDR3 extends over 15 amino acids. This CDR3 is CASSLSGFYQETQYF. The CDR3 bases are TGCGCCAGCAGCTTGTCCGGTTTTTACCAAGAGACCCAGTACTTC.

This clonotype showed up many times. The chain carries TRBV27 and TRBJ2-3, with a weak D call TRBD2 (5 bases). The CDR3 sequence is 13 residues long. The V gene lost 5 bases and the J gene lost 5 bases, with 11 bases spanning the gap. Germline V gives CDR1 MNHEY, CDR2 SMNVEV (reference sequence). CDR3 bases: TGTGCCAGCAGTCGTAAGGCGGGAGATACGCAGTATTTT. Its translation: CASSRKAGDTQYF.

With regard to this clonotype: Given a much more abundant clone one base away, this may be a read error. The CDR3 DNA reads TGCGCCAGCAGCCAGGACTCCAGAGACACCATATATTTT. Translation gives CASSQDSRDTIYF. The chain has TRBV5-1 and TRBJ1-3; D not resolved. V lost 4 bases to trimming and J lost 8 bases, with 13 bases between them. Germline lookup yields CDR1 SGHRS and CDR2 YFSETQ. This CDR3 comprises 13 residues.

At least ten counts were recorded for this clonotype. The CDR3 protein is CASGGLAGGSDEQYF. The CDR3 DNA is TGTGCCAGCGGGGGCCTAGCGGGAGGTTCCGACGAGCAGTACTTC. The gene calls are TRBV7-9 and TRBJ2-7, with 11 bases identical to TRBD2. Trimming at V came to 8 bases and at J to 5 bases, leaving 11 bases not matched to a gene. The CDR3 has 15 amino acids. In germline, CDR1 is SEHNR, CDR2 FQNEAQ (reference sequence).

The genes are TRBV27 and TRBJ2-3; 10 bases agree with TRBD1. Germline values: CDR1 MNHEY, CDR2 SMNVEV (reference sequence). The length of the CDR3 is 15 residues. The ends lost 5 bases at V and 3 bases at J; junction bases unmatched: 5. For the CDR3, the DNA is TGTGCCAGCAGTATTAGGACAGGGGGGACAGATACGCAGTATTTT. Protein sequence: CASSIRTGGTDTQYF.

The chain carries TRBV20-1 and TRBJ2-7, with D perhaps TRBD1 (6 bases). The germline gives CDR1 DFQATT, CDR2 SNEGSKA (reference sequence). This CDR3 region has 11 residues. V gave up 5 bases and J gave up 7 bases, with 12 bases separating them. The CDR3 reads CSAGTLWEQYF. For the CDR3, the DNA is TGCAGTGCTGGGACATTGTGGGAGCAGTACTTC.

This clonotype was recorded many times. The chain couples TRBV6-2 or TRBV6-3 to TRBJ2-7, with D perhaps TRBD1 (5 bases). Per the germline V gene, CDR1 is MNHEY and CDR2 is SVGEGT. The CDR3 length is 14 residues. The V and J ends lost 2 bases and 3 bases respectively, with 11 bases between them. CDR3 bases: TGTGCCAGCAGTTACAGACGACAGCGCTACGAGCAGTACTTC. Amino acids: CASSYRRQRYEQYF.

The chain couples TRBV14 to TRBJ1-1; no definite D call. Trimming removed 0 bases at V and 0 bases at J, with 11 bases between. The germline V gene has CDR1 SGHDN and CDR2 FVKESK. The CDR3 runs to 16 residues. The CDR3 DNA sequence: TGTGCCAGCAGCCAAGATGAGTGGCACATGAACACTGAAGCTTTCTTT. It translates to CASSQDEWHMNTEAFF.

This clonotype appeared a few times. The genes are TRBV11-2 and TRBJ1-5; D unclear. The CDR3 is 15 residues long. Per the germline V gene, CDR1 is SGHAT and CDR2 is FQNNGV. The V gene lost 1 base and the J gene lost 1 base, with 8 bases spanning the gap. CDR3 nucleotide sequence: TGTGCCAGCAGCTTAGGGGGTCTAAGCAATCAGCCCCAGCATTTT. Translated, it gives CASSLGGLSNQPQHF.

This clonotype showed up many times. The chain carries TRBV7-9 and TRBJ1-1; maybe TRBD1 (5 bases). This CDR3 has 16 amino acids. The V and J ends lost 0 bases and 4 bases respectively, with 15 bases between them. In germline, CDR1 is SEHNR, CDR2 FQNEAQ (reference sequence). This CDR3 reads CASSLALDTMGTEAFF. The CDR3 DNA reads TGTGCCAGCAGCTTAGCTTTGGACACGATGGGCACTGAAGCTTTCTTT. The variable domain in full, completed from reference TRBV7-9 and TRBJ1-1, reads DTGVSQNPRHKITKRGQNVTFRCDPISEHNRLYWYRQTLGQGPEFLTYFQNEAQLEKSRLLSDRFSAERPKGSFSTLEIQRTEQGDSAMYLCASSLALDTMGTEAFFGQGTRLTVV.

This clonotype has more than one count but fewer than ten. The chain carries TRBV7-9 and TRBJ2-7; 9 bases match TRBD2. Germline V gene lookup returns CDR1 SEHNR and CDR2 FQNEAQ (reference sequence). The J segment lost 3 bases and the V segment lost 5 bases, leaving 11 bases of the junction unmatched. The CDR3 extends over 16 amino acids. CDR3 sequence (DNA): TGTGCCAGCAGCAATACCCGACTAGCGGAAGGCTACGAGCAGTACTTC. It yields the protein CASSNTRLAEGYEQYF.

The chain joins TRBV4-2 to TRBJ1-1; possibly TRBD1 for D (6 bases). There are 15 residues in the CDR3. Germline V lookup: CDR1 LGHNA, CDR2 YNFKEQ. V lost 4 bases to trimming and J lost 0 bases, with 12 bases between them. DNA for the CDR3: TGTGCCAGCAGCCCCCGGACAGTCGTGAACACTGAAGCTTTCTTT. It encodes CASSPRTVVNTEAFF.

This clonotype was detected only a few times. The chain joins TRBV5-1 to TRBJ2-6, with TRBD1 identical over 9 bases. CDR3 length: 17 amino acids. V was clipped by 6 bases and J by 3 bases; unmatched bases: 10. Germline values: CDR1 SGHRS, CDR2 YFSETQ. CDR3 sequence reads: CASTPGQGWYGANVLTF. The CDR3 DNA is TGCGCCAGCACCCCGGGACAGGGATGGTATGGGGCCAACGTCCTGACTTTC. The whole variable domain, remainder taken from reference TRBV5-1 and TRBJ2-6, is KAGVTQTPRYLIKTRGQQVTLSCSPISGHRSVSWYQQTPGQGLQFLFEYFSETQRNKGNFPGRFSGRQFSNSRSEMNVSTLELGDSALYLCASTPGQGWYGANVLTFGAGSRLTVL.

This clonotype was seen a few times. This chain links TRBV5-4 with TRBJ2-7; TRBD2 aligns across 10 bases. CDR3 length equals 15 residues. V was clipped by 4 bases and J by 1 base; unmatched bases: 5. Germline loops: CDR1 SGHNT, CDR2 YYREEE (reference sequence). The CDR3 here is CASSPKTSGSYEQYF. The CDR3, as DNA: TGTGCCAGCAGCCCCAAGACTAGCGGGTCCTACGAGCAGTACTTC. The full variable domain, its missing parts supplied by reference TRBV5-4 and TRBJ2-7, is ETGVTQSPTHLIKTRGQQVTLRCSSQSGHNTVSWYQQALGQGPQFIFQYYREEENGRGNFPPRFSGLQFPNYSSELNVNALELDDSALYLCASSPKTSGSYEQYFGPGTRLTVT.

The chain joins TRBV15 to TRBJ1-2; a weak D match, TRBD1 (5 bases). Per germline, CDR1 LNHNV and CDR2 YYDKDF (reference sequence). Trimming shortened V by 4 bases and J by 8 bases, and 14 bases separated the two germline ends. This CDR3 comprises 13 residues. The CDR3 DNA is TGTGCCACCAGCACAGGGAGTCGGGAGGGCTACACCTTC. Protein sequence: CATSTGSREGYTF.

In this sample, this clonotype turned up once. This sequence joins TRBV10-3 and TRBJ2-2, with TRBD1 matching 8 bases. The germline V gene encodes CDR1 ENHRY and CDR2 SYGVKD. The CDR3 sequence is 15 residues long. The trim removed 8 bases at V and 4 bases at J, leaving 9 bases unmatched. The CDR3 protein is CAIEGTGGATGELFF. The CDR3 nucleotides read TGTGCCATCGAGGGCACAGGGGGAGCCACCGGGGAGCTGTTTTTT.

J is TRBJ2-2 and V is TRBV19; D might be TRBD1 or TRBD2, each matching 6 bases. Trimming left V 7 bases short and J 4 bases short, with 16 bases between. CDR3 length: 15 residues. CDR1 and CDR2 from the germline V gene are LNHDA and SQIVND (reference sequence). The CDR3 DNA is TGTGCCAGTAACATCCGGGGGCCGGCCACCGGGGAGCTGTTTTTT. It encodes CASNIRGPATGELFF.